This T cell receptor beta chain was sequenced during a study of Graves' ophthalmopathy and Graves' hyperthyroidism. Study summary: If no ophthalmopathy appeared within 18 months of follow-up, hyperthyroidism was termed stable.

Patients were diagnosed from clinical symptoms, serum thyroxine, TRAb, thyroid ultrasound and orbital computed tomography. The CDR3 sequence is 15 residues long. From germline, CDR1 is SEHNR and CDR2 FQNEAQ (reference sequence). V was cut by 6 bases and J by 0 bases, with 15 bases left in between. A word on this clonotype: Its matching antigen is unknown.

Study-wide results and limits: Using a 13-signature model, the authors split ophthalmopathy from stable hyperthyroidism, with just under 90% sensitivity and 81.08% specificity.

RNA served as the template for amplifying TCR beta CDR3 regions. RT-PCR in the first round used HTBI primers; a second-round multiplex PCR followed. Each CDR3 protein is one row after TCRdb ran MiXCR on the multiplex PCR reads. The repertoire holds 450,000 to 600,000 distinct CDR3 sequences, with less than 45% as singletons. Sequencing was carried out using peripheral blood or thyroid tissue (not recorded which). The clonotype originates from an adult man with Graves' hyperthyroidism. This chain uses TRBV7-9 with TRBJ2-7; D tentatively fits TRBD1 or TRBD2 (8 bases each). The CDR3 protein is CASSRSGTGSYEQYF. In DNA, the CDR3 is TGTGCCAGCAGTCGTAGCGGGACAGGCTCCTACGAGCAGTACTTC.